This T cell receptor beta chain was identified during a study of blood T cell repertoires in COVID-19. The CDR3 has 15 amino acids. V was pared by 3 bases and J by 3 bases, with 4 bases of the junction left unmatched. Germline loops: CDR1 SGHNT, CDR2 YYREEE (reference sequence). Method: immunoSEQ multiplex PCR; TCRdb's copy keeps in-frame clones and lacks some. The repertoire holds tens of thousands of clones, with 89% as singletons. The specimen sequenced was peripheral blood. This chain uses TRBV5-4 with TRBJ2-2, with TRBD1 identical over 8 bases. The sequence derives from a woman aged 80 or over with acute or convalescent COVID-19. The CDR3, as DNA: TGTGCCAGCAGCTCCGGACAGGGTTACACCGGGGAGCTGTTTTTT. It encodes CASSSGQGYTGELFF.